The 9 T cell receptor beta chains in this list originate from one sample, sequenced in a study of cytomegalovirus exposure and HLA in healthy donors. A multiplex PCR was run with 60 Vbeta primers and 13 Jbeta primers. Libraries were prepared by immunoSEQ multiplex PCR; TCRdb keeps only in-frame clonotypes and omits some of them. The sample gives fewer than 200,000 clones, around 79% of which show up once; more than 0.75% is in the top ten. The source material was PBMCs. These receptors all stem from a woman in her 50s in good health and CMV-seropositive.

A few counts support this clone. DNA for the CDR3: TGTGCCAGCAGTTTGGCAGGGGAAGACACTGAAGCTTTCTTT. As protein: CASSLAGEDTEAFF. The chain has TRBV27 and TRBJ1-1, with a weak D call TRBD1 (6 bases). In germline, CDR1 is MNHEY, CDR2 SMNVEV (reference sequence). The V end lost 3 bases, the J end lost 3 bases, and 11 bases lay between the germline ends. This CDR3 has 14 residues.

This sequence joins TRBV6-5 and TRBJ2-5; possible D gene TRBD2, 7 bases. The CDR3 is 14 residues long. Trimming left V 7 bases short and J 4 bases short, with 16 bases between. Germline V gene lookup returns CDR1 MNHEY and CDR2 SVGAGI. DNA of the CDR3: TGTGCCAGCAAGCTCGGGGGGCAGGTAGAGACCCAGTACTTC. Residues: CASKLGGQVETQYF.

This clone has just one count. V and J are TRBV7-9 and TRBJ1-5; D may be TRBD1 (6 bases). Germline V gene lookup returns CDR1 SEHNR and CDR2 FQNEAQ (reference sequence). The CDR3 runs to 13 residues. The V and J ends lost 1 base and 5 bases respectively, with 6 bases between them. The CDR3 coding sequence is TGTGCCAGCAGCTTAGAGGGGGATCAGCCCCAGCATTTT. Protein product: CASSLEGDQPQHF.

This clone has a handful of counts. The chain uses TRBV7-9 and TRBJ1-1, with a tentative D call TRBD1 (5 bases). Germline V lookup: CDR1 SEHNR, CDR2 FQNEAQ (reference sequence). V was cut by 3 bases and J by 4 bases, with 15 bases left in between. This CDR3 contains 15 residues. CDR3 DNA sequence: TGTGCCAGCAGCTTCCAGGGTACGGGGGTCACTGAAGCTTTCTTT. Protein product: CASSFQGTGVTEAFF.

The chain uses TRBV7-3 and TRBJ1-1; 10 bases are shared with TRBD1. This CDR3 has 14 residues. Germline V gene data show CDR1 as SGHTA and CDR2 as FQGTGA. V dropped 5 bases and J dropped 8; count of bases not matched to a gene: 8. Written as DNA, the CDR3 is TGTGCCAGCAGCCCCGCGACAGGGGGCCAGGAAGCTTTCTTT. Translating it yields CASSPATGGQEAFF.

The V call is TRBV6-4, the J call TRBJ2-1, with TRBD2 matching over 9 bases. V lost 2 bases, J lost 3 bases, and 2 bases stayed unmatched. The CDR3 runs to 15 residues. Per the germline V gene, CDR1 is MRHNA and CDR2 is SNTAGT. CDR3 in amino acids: CASSDGAGGYNEQFF. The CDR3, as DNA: TGTGCCAGCAGTGACGGAGCGGGGGGCTACAATGAGCAGTTCTTC.

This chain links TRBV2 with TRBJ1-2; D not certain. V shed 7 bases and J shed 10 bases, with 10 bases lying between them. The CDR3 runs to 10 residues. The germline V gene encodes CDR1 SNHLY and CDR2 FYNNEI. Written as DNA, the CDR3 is TGTGCCAGCATGGTACGGGACTACACCTTC. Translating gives CASMVRDYTF.

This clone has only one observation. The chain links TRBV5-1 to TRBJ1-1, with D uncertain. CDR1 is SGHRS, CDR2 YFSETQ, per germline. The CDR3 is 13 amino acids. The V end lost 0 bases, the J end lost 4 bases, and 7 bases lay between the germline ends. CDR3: CASSLGAFTEAFF. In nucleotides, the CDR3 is TGCGCCAGCAGCTTGGGAGCATTCACTGAAGCTTTCTTT.

Here the CDR3 reads CASSPADRGPTEAFF. The CDR3 DNA reads TGTGCCAGCAGTCCTGCGGACAGGGGGCCCACTGAAGCTTTCTTT. The chain couples TRBV6-6 to TRBJ1-1; 11 bases align to TRBD1. The CDR3 has 15 residues. Germline V CDR1 and CDR2: MNHNY, SVGAGI (reference sequence). Losses at the gene ends were 5 bases for V and 4 bases for J; bases not matched to a gene: 6.